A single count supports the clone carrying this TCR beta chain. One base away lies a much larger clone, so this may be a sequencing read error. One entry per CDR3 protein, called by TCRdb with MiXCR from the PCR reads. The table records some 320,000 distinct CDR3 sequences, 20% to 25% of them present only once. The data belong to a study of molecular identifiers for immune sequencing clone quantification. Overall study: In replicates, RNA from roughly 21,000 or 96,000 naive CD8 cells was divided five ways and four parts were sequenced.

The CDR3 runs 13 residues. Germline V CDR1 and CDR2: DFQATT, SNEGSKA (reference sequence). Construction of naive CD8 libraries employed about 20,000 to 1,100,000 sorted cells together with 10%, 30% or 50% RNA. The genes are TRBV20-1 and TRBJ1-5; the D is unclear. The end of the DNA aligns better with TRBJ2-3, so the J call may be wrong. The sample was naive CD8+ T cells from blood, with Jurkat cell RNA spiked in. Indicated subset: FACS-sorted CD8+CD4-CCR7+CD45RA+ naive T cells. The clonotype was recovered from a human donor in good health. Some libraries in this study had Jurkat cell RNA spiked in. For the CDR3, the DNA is TGCAGTGCCTCCGGCCCTAGGAATCAGCCCCAGTATTTT. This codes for CSASGPRNQPQYF.